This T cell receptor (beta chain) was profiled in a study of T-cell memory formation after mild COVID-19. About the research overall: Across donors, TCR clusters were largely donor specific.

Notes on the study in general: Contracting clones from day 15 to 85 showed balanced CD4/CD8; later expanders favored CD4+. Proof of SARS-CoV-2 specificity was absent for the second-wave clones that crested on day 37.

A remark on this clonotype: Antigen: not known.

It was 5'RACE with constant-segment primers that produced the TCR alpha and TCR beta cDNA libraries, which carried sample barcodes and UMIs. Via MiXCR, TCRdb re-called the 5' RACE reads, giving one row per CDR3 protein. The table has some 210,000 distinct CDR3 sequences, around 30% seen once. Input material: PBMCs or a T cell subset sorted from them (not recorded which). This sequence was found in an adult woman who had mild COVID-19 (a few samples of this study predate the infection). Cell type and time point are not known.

CDR3 protein: CASSPYGNNYEQYF. The DNA for the CDR3 is TGTGCCAGTAGTCCCTACGGGAACAACTACGAGCAGTACTTC. The J gene is TRBJ2-7, the V gene TRBV19; the D gene is possibly TRBD2 (5 bases). CDR1 is LNHDA and CDR2 is SQIVND in the germline V gene (reference sequence). The CDR3 totals 14 residues. Trimming stripped 5 bases from V and 3 bases from J, with 14 bases between.